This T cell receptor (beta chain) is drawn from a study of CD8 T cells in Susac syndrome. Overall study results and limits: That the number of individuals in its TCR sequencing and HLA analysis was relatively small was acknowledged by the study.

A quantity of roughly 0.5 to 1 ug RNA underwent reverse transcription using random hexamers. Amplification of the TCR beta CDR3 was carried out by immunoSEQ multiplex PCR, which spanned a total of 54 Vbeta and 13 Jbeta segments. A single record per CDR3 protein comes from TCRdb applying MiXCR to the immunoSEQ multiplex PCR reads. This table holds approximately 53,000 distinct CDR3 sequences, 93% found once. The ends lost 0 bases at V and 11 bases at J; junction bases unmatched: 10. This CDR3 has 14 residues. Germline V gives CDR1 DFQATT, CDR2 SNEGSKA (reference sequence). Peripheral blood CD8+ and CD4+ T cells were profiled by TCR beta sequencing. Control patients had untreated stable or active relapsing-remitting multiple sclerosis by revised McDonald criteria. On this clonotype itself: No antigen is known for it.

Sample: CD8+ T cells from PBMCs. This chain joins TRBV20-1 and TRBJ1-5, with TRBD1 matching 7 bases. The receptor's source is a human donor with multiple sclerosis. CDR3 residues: CSARDGGEGAAQHF. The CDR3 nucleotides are TGCAGTGCTAGAGATGGGGGGGAGGGGGCAGCCCAGCATTTT.